This T cell receptor beta chain was recorded in a study of blood T cell repertoires in COVID-19. Study-level information: Nucleic acid was either cDNA or gDNA, and it came from T cells, B-cell-depleted T cells, or PBMCs.

Cohort 3 donors were reported recovered after two negative PCRs, clearance, or symptom resolution. The repertoire was sequenced with immunoSEQ multiplex PCR; TCRdb's copy has only in-frame clones and lacks some. The sample holds roughly 220,000 clones, roughly 84% seen once. Germline values: CDR1 SGHNT, CDR2 YENEEA. The CDR3 sequence is 15 residues long. Between the trimmed V and J ends, which lost 0 bases and 0 bases, there was a span of 7 bases. The source of this sequence is a woman aged 40 to 49 who had recovered from COVID-19. This chain links TRBV11-3 with TRBJ2-3; D unresolved. Sequenced input: PBMCs or T cells enriched from blood (not recorded which). DNA of the CDR3: TGTGCCAGCAGCTTAGAAAGCCTTAGCACAGATACGCAGTATTTT. Translating gives CASSLESLSTDTQYF.